These 32 T cell receptor beta chains share one sample of origin, sequenced in a study of blood T cell repertoires in COVID-19. TCRdb's copy holds only in-frame clones and misses some; the assay was immunoSEQ multiplex PCR. The top ten hold approximately 7% of the sample, which has some 31,000 clones, 60% to 80% seen once. The sequenced sample consisted of peripheral blood. These receptor sequences come from a woman aged 60-75 years with acute or convalescent COVID-19.

The rearrangement uses TRBV3-1 (or the pseudogene TRBV3-2) and TRBJ1-3, with unresolved D. The V and J ends lost 1 base and 0 bases respectively, with 13 bases between them. Germline V gives CDR1 LGHDT, CDR2 YNNKEL (reference sequence). The CDR3 consists of 17 residues. The CDR3 here is CASSQGAFHGSGNTIYF. Here the CDR3 DNA reads TGTGCCAGCAGCCAAGGGGCTTTTCACGGCTCTGGAAACACCATATATTTT.

This clone has a single count. Here the CDR3 DNA reads TGTGCCAGCAGCCCAAACAGGGGCACTGAAGCTTTCTTT. Its translation is CASSPNRGTEAFF. This chain uses TRBV7-2 with TRBJ1-1, with 7 bases that match TRBD1. The CDR3 covers 13 residues. Germline assignment: CDR1 SGHTA and CDR2 FQGNSA. Losses at the gene ends were 5 bases for V and 4 bases for J; bases not matched to a gene: 4.

The chain recombines TRBV19 with TRBJ2-7; TRBD1 matches at 8 bases. Germline-derived CDR1 and CDR2 are LNHDA and SQIVND (reference sequence). The CDR3 is made up of 15 amino acids. The ends lost 4 bases at V and 6 bases at J; junction bases unmatched: 11. CDR3 in DNA: TGTGCCAGTAGTACACCCAGACAGGGGAGCGGCGAGCAGTACTTC. Translation gives CASSTPRQGSGEQYF.

In its sample, this clone was seen a few times. This rearrangement joins TRBV28 to TRBJ1-6; 9 bases line up with TRBD1. The CDR3 has 20 residues. Germline-derived CDR1 and CDR2 are MDHEN and SYDVKM. V was clipped by 2 bases and J by 6 bases; unmatched bases: 17. Here the CDR3 DNA reads TGTGCCAGCAGTTTACCCCCGGCCACCACAGGGGGCGGGGGTAATTCACCCCTCCACTTT. This translates into CASSLPPATTGGGGNSPLHF.

The V call is TRBV28, the J call TRBJ1-1; 9 bases align to TRBD1. The CDR3 contains 16 residues. Looked up from germline, CDR1 is MDHEN and CDR2 is SYDVKM. The J segment lost 5 bases and the V segment lost 5 bases, leaving 12 bases of the junction unmatched. The CDR3 loop reads CASSPLKDRGWTEAFF. The CDR3 DNA follows: TGTGCCAGCAGTCCCCTCAAGGACAGGGGTTGGACTGAAGCTTTCTTT.

CDR3 nucleotide sequence: TGTGCCAGCAGTTTTAGCGGGGAAACAGATACGCAGTATTTT. This translates into CASSFSGETDTQYF. The chain couples TRBV27 to TRBJ2-3, with 8 bases identical to TRBD2. Germline assignment: CDR1 MNHEY and CDR2 SMNVEV (reference sequence). The CDR3 is 14 residues long. Losses at the gene ends were 3 bases for V and 3 bases for J; bases not matched to a gene: 2.

The J gene is TRBJ1-3, the V gene TRBV3-1 (or the pseudogene TRBV3-2), with 8 positions matching TRBD1. The junction had 2 bases not matched to a gene; V was cut back by 4 bases and J by 0 bases. The CDR3 spans 15 residues. The V gene's germline CDR1 is LGHDT and CDR2 YNNKEL (reference sequence). CDR3 in amino acids: CASSPGQGSGNTIYF. The CDR3 coding sequence is TGTGCCAGCAGCCCAGGACAGGGCTCTGGAAACACCATATATTTT.

The gene calls are TRBV30 and TRBJ2-2; the D gene is possibly TRBD2 (5 bases). The V gene's germline CDR1 is GTSNPN and CDR2 SVGIG (reference sequence). V was pared by 3 bases and J by 5 bases, with 10 bases between. The CDR3 is 13 residues long. The CDR3 nucleotides read TGTGCCTGGAGATCTCCGGGGACCGGGGAGCTGTTTTTT. Translation gives CAWRSPGTGELFF.

The chain recombines TRBV7-2 with TRBJ1-2, with D hard to call. CDR1 and CDR2 from the germline V gene are SGHTA and FQGNSA. There are 13 residues in the CDR3. V dropped 3 bases and J dropped 8 bases, with 13 bases sitting between them. CDR3 residues: CASSLRVSVGYTF. CDR3 in DNA: TGTGCCAGCAGCTTGCGGGTGTCGGTGGGCTACACCTTC.

The V call is TRBV10-2, the J call TRBJ1-6, with 7 bases identical to TRBD1. CDR1 and CDR2 from the germline V gene are WSHSY and SAAADI. The CDR3 loop spans 14 amino acids. J gave up 11 bases and V 6 bases, and 10 bases lay outside the gene matches. The CDR3 nucleotides read TGCGCCAGCAGACCCGTGACAGGGACCCCACCCCTCCACTTT. It specifies CASRPVTGTPPLHF.

The rearrangement uses TRBV5-5 and TRBJ1-2, with 10 bases aligning to TRBD1. The CDR3 extends over 15 amino acids. Germline CDR1 reads SGHKS; CDR2 reads YYEKEE (reference sequence). V lost 3 bases, J lost 5 bases, and 7 bases stayed unmatched. CDR3: CASSYPGTGEYGYTF. The CDR3, as DNA: TGTGCCAGCAGCTATCCCGGGACAGGGGAATATGGCTACACCTTC.

The chain has TRBV6-5 and TRBJ1-5, with D unclear. V lost 7 bases and J lost 5, with 9 bases in between. There are 12 residues in the CDR3. CDR1 is MNHEY and CDR2 is SVGAGI in the germline V gene. The CDR3 region has the DNA TGTGCCAGCACTGTTTCCGATCAGCCCCAGCATTTT. Protein: CASTVSDQPQHF.

This clone was seen a single time. The chain uses TRBV4-1 and TRBJ1-6; D might be TRBD1 (6 bases). The CDR3 sequence is 14 residues long. CDR1 MGHRA and CDR2 YSYEKL come from the germline V gene. Trimming took 6 bases from V and 10 from J, leaving 16 bases between them. CDR3 DNA sequence: TGCGCCAGCAGGGTTCAGGGGATCAACTCACCCCTCCACTTT. It yields the protein CASRVQGINSPLHF.

This clone was seen a handful of times. The chain recombines TRBV2 with TRBJ1-5; D remains ambiguous. The CDR3 contains 15 residues. V lost 6 bases and J lost 4, with 16 bases in between. Germline V CDR1 and CDR2: SNHLY, FYNNEI. The CDR3 loop is CASSSRSSGNQPQHF. The DNA of the CDR3 is TGTGCCAGCAGCTCGAGGAGCTCGGGGAATCAGCCCCAGCATTTT.

The J gene is TRBJ1-2, the V gene TRBV5-4, with TRBD1 as a possible D gene (6 bases). The length of the CDR3 is 15 residues. Germline CDR1 and CDR2: SGHNT and YYREEE (reference sequence). The V and J ends lost 3 bases and 4 bases respectively, with 16 bases between them. The DNA of the CDR3 is TGTGCCAGCAGCTCGGAGCCAACAGGGCTCTATGGCTACACCTTC. Residues: CASSSEPTGLYGYTF.

This clone was found once. The J gene is TRBJ2-3, the V gene TRBV3-1 (or the pseudogene TRBV3-2); D is possibly TRBD1 (6 bases). V was cut by 3 bases and J by 4 bases, with 17 bases left in between. Germline lookup yields CDR1 LGHDT and CDR2 YNNKEL (reference sequence). This CDR3 region has 16 residues. Here the CDR3 DNA reads TGTGCCAGCAGCCAGAACCTCCAGGGGCGGGCAGATACGCAGTATTTT. It codes for CASSQNLQGRADTQYF.

The rearrangement uses TRBV5-4 and TRBJ2-3, with D possibly being TRBD2 (5 bases). Germline V gene data show CDR1 as SGHNT and CDR2 as YYREEE (reference sequence). V was cut by 3 bases and J by 1 base, with 12 bases left in between. CDR3 length: 15 residues. CDR3 sequence (DNA): TGTGCCAGCAGCTCGGAGGCAATACGCACAGATACGCAGTATTTT. Amino acids: CASSSEAIRTDTQYF.

CDR3 DNA: TGTGCCAGCAGTTACTCAACAGCACACACTGAAGCTTTCTTT. The encoded protein is CASSYSTAHTEAFF. This chain connects TRBV6-5 to TRBJ1-1; D is ambiguous. CDR1 is MNHEY and CDR2 is SVGAGI in the germline V gene. Deletions cut 0 bases from V and 3 bases from J, with 8 bases between. The CDR3 is 14 amino acids.

The chain uses TRBV3-1 (or the pseudogene TRBV3-2) and TRBJ1-2, with TRBD1 as a possible D gene (6 bases). The germline V gene has CDR1 LGHDT and CDR2 YNNKEL (reference sequence). Trimming shortened V by 0 bases and J by 1 base, and 18 bases separated the two germline ends. The CDR3 has 18 residues. CDR3 sequence reads: CASSQDQSLSGDNYGYTF. In DNA, the CDR3 is TGTGCCAGCAGCCAAGACCAGAGTCTTTCAGGGGATAACTATGGCTACACCTTC.

The chain links TRBV7-8 to TRBJ1-1; D not resolved. Germline values: CDR1 SGHVS, CDR2 FQNEAQ. V lost 1 base, J lost 4 bases, and 7 bases lay in between. This CDR3 comprises 13 residues. The CDR3 nucleotides are TGTGCCAGCAGCTTAGGAGAGAGCACTGAAGCTTTCTTT. Its protein is CASSLGESTEAFF.

The chain links TRBV2 to TRBJ2-2; perhaps TRBD1 as D (6 bases). The CDR3 loop spans 15 amino acids. Germline CDR1 and CDR2: SNHLY and FYNNEI. Trimming took off 6 bases at V and 4 bases at J, with 15 bases between the two ends. CDR3 sequence reads: CASSKTGLGTGELFF. CDR3 coding DNA: TGTGCCAGCAGCAAGACAGGATTGGGCACCGGGGAGCTGTTTTTT.

V is TRBV6-5 and J is TRBJ2-7, with D perhaps TRBD2 (6 bases). There are 12 residues in the CDR3. Germline CDR1 and CDR2: MNHEY and SVGAGI. Trimming took 4 bases from V and 5 from J, leaving 9 bases between them. The DNA of the CDR3 is TGTGCCAGCAGTTCCGGGGGTCACGAGCAGTACTTC. The encoded protein is CASSSGGHEQYF.

This clone was recorded a few times. The chain has TRBV7-3 and TRBJ2-2; TRBD2 might be the D (5 bases). This CDR3 is 13 amino acids long. V lost 6 bases and J 4 bases, leaving 9 bases between the germline ends. From germline, CDR1 is SGHTA and CDR2 FQGTGA. The CDR3 DNA reads as TGTGCCAGCAGGCTAGCCCCCACCGGGGAGCTGTTTTTT. As protein: CASRLAPTGELFF.

V is TRBV4-2 and J is TRBJ2-2; 9 positions match TRBD2. Germline assignment: CDR1 LGHNA and CDR2 YNFKEQ. V was pared by 1 base and J by 2 bases, with 11 bases of the junction left unmatched. This CDR3 has 19 residues. This CDR3 reads CASSQGHISGGINTGELFF. CDR3 nucleotide sequence: TGTGCCAGCAGCCAAGGTCATATTAGCGGGGGAATAAACACCGGGGAGCTGTTTTTT.

J is TRBJ2-7 and V is TRBV9, with D unclear. The CDR3 runs to 11 residues. V was shortened by 4 bases and J by 2 bases, with 4 bases between the two germline ends. CDR1 is SGDLS and CDR2 is YYNGEE in the germline V gene. CDR3 in amino acids: CASSPAYEQYF. CDR3 nucleotide sequence: TGTGCCAGCAGCCCGGCCTACGAGCAGTACTTC.

The rearrangement joins TRBV6-5 to TRBJ1-4, with D possibly matching TRBD1 (6 bases). The CDR3 has 15 amino acids. The germline V gene encodes CDR1 MNHEY and CDR2 SVGAGI. Trimming shortened V by 6 bases and J by 8 bases, and 19 bases separated the two germline ends. The CDR3 DNA sequence: TGTGCCAGCAGAAAGGAACAGGGTAGTAGAGAAAAACTGTTTTTT. It specifies CASRKEQGSREKLFF.

The chain joins TRBV28 to TRBJ1-5; D is possibly TRBD1 (6 bases). V lost 7 bases to trimming and J lost 8 bases, with 12 bases between them. CDR1 and CDR2 from the germline V gene are MDHEN and SYDVKM. There are 12 residues in the CDR3. CDR3 amino acids: CASTTTGKPQHF. The CDR3 coding sequence is TGTGCCAGCACCACCACAGGGAAGCCCCAGCATTTT.

This rearrangement joins TRBV7-9 to TRBJ1-1; D is unclear. Germline CDR1 SEHNR, CDR2 FQNEAQ (reference sequence). V was shortened by 4 bases and J by 5 bases, with 17 bases between the two germline ends. This CDR3 contains 15 residues. The DNA for the CDR3 is TGTGCCAGCAGCTCACCCCCCGGGTCTGGGACTGAAGCTTTCTTT. Translation: CASSSPPGSGTEAFF.

The chain combines TRBV19 with TRBJ2-7; TRBD1 agrees at 8 bases. CDR1 is LNHDA, CDR2 SQIVND, per germline (reference sequence). The CDR3 has 15 amino acids. The V segment lost 2 bases and the J segment 2 bases; nucleotides outside the gene matches: 5. The CDR3 loop is CASSIFSTGAYEQYF. In DNA, the CDR3 is TGTGCCAGTAGTATATTTTCGACAGGGGCCTACGAGCAGTACTTC.

This clone was detected a few times. This chain connects TRBV27 to TRBJ1-2; 7 bases match TRBD1. The J segment lost 0 bases and the V segment lost 2 bases, leaving 6 bases of the junction unmatched. CDR1 and CDR2 from the germline V gene are MNHEY and SMNVEV (reference sequence). The CDR3 runs 16 residues. CDR3 nucleotide sequence: TGTGCCAGCAGTTTACTAATCCAGGGGGCTAACTATGGCTACACCTTC. Translating it yields CASSLLIQGANYGYTF.

The J gene is TRBJ2-7, the V gene TRBV7-2; 7 nucleotides align to TRBD1. The germline V gene encodes CDR1 SGHTA and CDR2 FQGNSA. The CDR3 consists of 13 residues. J lost 2 bases, V lost 4 bases, and 2 bases had no gene match. The CDR3 coding sequence is TGTGCCAGCAGCTGGGACAGAGCCTACGAGCAGTACTTC. This sequence encodes CASSWDRAYEQYF.

This clone was seen a single time. V usage is TRBV4-1 and J usage is TRBJ2-2; D perhaps matches TRBD2 (6 bases). CDR1 is MGHRA, CDR2 YSYEKL, per germline. V was cut by 4 bases and J by 4 bases, with 13 bases left in between. CDR3 length: 15 amino acids. CDR3 sequence: CASSLRDSATGELFF. Here the CDR3 DNA reads TGCGCCAGCAGCCTCCGGGACTCCGCCACCGGGGAGCTGTTTTTT.